A single sample is the source of the 21 T cell receptor beta chains below, sequenced in a study of response to subunit inactivated influenza vaccine. One entry per CDR3 protein, called by TCRdb with MiXCR from the RT-PCR reads. The profile covers 500,000 to 600,000 distinct CDR3 sequences, with approximately 15% appearing a single time and less than 4% taken by the ten largest. This specimen consisted of CD4+ T cells sorted from PBMCs, obtained roughly 24 months after vaccination. These receptors were taken from a man aged 45 to 75 who received an inactivated influenza vaccine.

This clonotype was counted many times. The chain carries TRBV6-1 and TRBJ1-1; D gene uncertain. Trimming removed 6 bases at V and 1 base at J, with 15 bases between. The CDR3 length is 15 residues. Per the germline V gene, CDR1 is MNHNS and CDR2 is SASEGT. The CDR3 sequence is CASSRTNLGNTEAFF. The CDR3 DNA follows: TGTGCCAGCAGCCGAACCAACCTGGGGAACACTGAAGCTTTCTTT.

The chain carries TRBV3-1 and TRBJ2-1; 7 bases line up with TRBD1. CDR1 is LGHDT, CDR2 YNNKEL, per germline (reference sequence). Germline trimming cut 5 bases from V and 9 bases from J; bases unmatched to any gene: 7. CDR3 length equals 13 residues. For the CDR3, the DNA is TGTGCCAGCAGCTATCTTTCAGGGGGTGAGCAGTTCTTC. It specifies CASSYLSGGEQFF.

In this sample, this clonotype turned up a few times. J is TRBJ2-2 and V is TRBV10-3, with 10 bases lining up with TRBD2. The trim removed 4 bases at V and 5 bases at J, leaving 13 bases unmatched. The CDR3 consists of 18 residues. The germline CDR1 and CDR2 sequences are ENHRY and SYGVKD. CDR3 loop: CAISARVASGSDTGELFF. CDR3 nucleotide sequence: TGTGCCATCAGTGCAAGGGTTGCTAGCGGGAGTGATACCGGGGAGCTGTTTTTT.

This clonotype was counted between two and nine times. The chain recombines TRBV20-1 with TRBJ2-3; 7 bases map to TRBD2. The CDR3 is 14 residues long. V lost 5 bases, J lost 6 bases, and 11 bases stayed unmatched. Germline CDR1 reads DFQATT; CDR2 reads SNEGSKA (reference sequence). CDR3 region: CSALKGGGGDTQYF. The CDR3 DNA reads TGCAGTGCTCTAAAAGGTGGGGGAGGGGATACGCAGTATTTT.

In this sample, this clonotype turned up a few times. This may come from a read error, since a much larger clone is one base off. The chain recombines TRBV11-2 with TRBJ2-1; D is unresolved. CDR1 and CDR2 from the germline V gene are SGHAT and FQNNGV. Deletions cut 8 bases from V and 2 bases from J, with 13 bases between. The CDR3 sequence is 14 residues long. CDR3 in DNA: TGTGCCAGCGGCTCCCTCCCTCCCTACAATGAGCAGTTCTTC. This translates into CASGSLPPYNEQFF.

In its sample, this clonotype was seen a few times. The chain employs TRBV2 and TRBJ2-5; 8 bases are a match to TRBD2. CDR1 and CDR2 from the germline V gene are SNHLY and FYNNEI. V shed 6 bases, J shed 5 bases, and the junction held 11 bases outside the gene matches. The CDR3 has 15 residues. The DNA of the CDR3 is TGTGCCAGCAGGAAAGCCGGGACTAGGGGGGAGACCCAGTACTTC. This encodes CASRKAGTRGETQYF.

The V call is TRBV15, the J call TRBJ2-1; TRBD2 matches at 11 bases. J lost 7 bases, V lost 1 base, and 9 bases had no gene match. The CDR3 extends over 17 amino acids. The germline V gene encodes CDR1 LNHNV and CDR2 YYDKDF (reference sequence). The CDR3 region has the DNA TGTGCCACCAGCAGAGGGGGTCCTCGACTAGCGGGAAATGAGCAGTTCTTC. This gives the protein CATSRGGPRLAGNEQFF.

This clonotype has a handful of counts. The genes are TRBV5-8 and TRBJ1-1; D might be TRBD1 (5 bases). The CDR3 runs to 13 residues. The germline V gene encodes CDR1 SGHTS and CDR2 YDEGEE. Trimming stripped 9 bases from V and 1 base from J, with 13 bases between. CDR3 loop: CATYRLQNTEAFF. The CDR3 DNA sequence: TGTGCCACCTACAGGCTCCAGAACACTGAAGCTTTCTTT.

As regards this clonotype: Sequence at one end of the junction differs from germline and may be a read error. The chain links TRBV7-2 to TRBJ2-1, with D perhaps TRBD2 (5 bases). From germline, CDR1 is SGHTA and CDR2 FQGNSA. CDR3 length: 15 amino acids. The CDR3 DNA sequence: TGTGCCAGCGGCTTAGCCTACGGGAAAAACAATGAGCAGTTCTTC. Translating gives CASGLAYGKNNEQFF. The full variable domain, its missing parts supplied by reference TRBV7-2 and TRBJ2-1, is GAGVSQSPSNKVTEKGKDVELRCDPISGHTALYWYRQSLGQGLEFLIYFQGNSAPDKSGLPSDRFSAERTGGSVSTLTIQRTQQEDSAVYLCASGLAYGKNNEQFFGPGTRLTVL.

The chain is built from TRBV20-1 and TRBJ2-3; TRBD2 might be the D (5 bases). The ends were cut back, 3 bases at V and 1 base at J, with 17 bases in the middle. This CDR3 is built from 16 residues. CDR1 and CDR2 (germline): DFQATT, SNEGSKA (reference sequence). The CDR3 protein is CSARLSIGRGTDTQYF. DNA for the CDR3: TGCAGTGCTAGGCTCTCGATTGGGCGGGGCACAGATACGCAGTATTTT.

The chain links TRBV3-1 to TRBJ2-4; maybe TRBD1 (6 bases). The ends were cut back, 1 base at V and 1 base at J, with 11 bases in the middle. Germline V gene lookup returns CDR1 LGHDT and CDR2 YNNKEL (reference sequence). The CDR3 loop spans 16 amino acids. The CDR3 sequence is CASSQARGAAKNIQYF. In nucleotides, the CDR3 is TGTGCCAGCAGCCAAGCCAGGGGCGCGGCCAAAAACATTCAGTACTTC.

The chain couples TRBV2 to TRBJ2-3; D gene uncertain. This CDR3 contains 14 residues. From germline, CDR1 is SNHLY and CDR2 FYNNEI. The V end lost 7 bases, the J end lost 2 bases, and 13 bases lay between the germline ends. The CDR3 sequence is CASTPNAFTDTQYF. The CDR3 DNA sequence: TGTGCCAGCACACCGAACGCCTTCACAGATACGCAGTATTTT.

The V and J genes are TRBV11-2 and TRBJ2-7; the D gene is possibly TRBD2 (5 bases). Per germline, CDR1 SGHAT and CDR2 FQNNGV. The CDR3 has 12 residues. V lost 3 bases and J lost 7, with 10 bases in between. CDR3 residues: CASSFPSGEQYF. DNA for the CDR3: TGTGCCAGCAGCTTCCCCTCGGGGGAGCAGTACTTC. The whole variable domain, filled in from reference TRBV11-2 and TRBJ2-7, reads EAGVAQSPRYKIIEKRQSVAFWCNPISGHATLYWYQQILGQGPKLLIQFQNNGVVDDSQLPKDRFSAERLKGVDSTLKIQPAKLEDSAVYLCASSFPSGEQYFGPGTRLTVT.

V gene TRBV3-1 combines with J gene TRBJ2-6; D remains ambiguous. The germline gives CDR1 LGHDT, CDR2 YNNKEL (reference sequence). The CDR3 extends over 15 amino acids. V lost 8 bases and J lost 0, with 11 bases in between. CDR3 sequence (DNA): TGTGCCAGCGGAGACGGATTCTCTGGGGCCAACGTCCTGACTTTC. The encoded protein is CASGDGFSGANVLTF.

The chain combines TRBV7-9 with TRBJ1-4, with 9 bases that match TRBD1. V lost 1 base and J lost 7; bases outside the gene matches: 7. Germline V gene lookup returns CDR1 SEHNR and CDR2 FQNEAQ (reference sequence). This CDR3 is built from 16 residues. The CDR3 here is CASSLGGGTGIEKLFF. The CDR3 DNA reads as TGTGCCAGCAGCTTAGGAGGAGGGACAGGGATTGAAAAACTGTTTTTT. The variable domain in full, with the rest retrieved from reference TRBV7-9 and TRBJ1-4, is DTGVSQNPRHKITKRGQNVTFRCDPISEHNRLYWYRQTLGQGPEFLTYFQNEAQLEKSRLLSDRFSAERPKGSFSTLEIQRTEQGDSAMYLCASSLGGGTGIEKLFFGSGTQLSVL.

This clonotype was seen more than once but under ten times. This chain links TRBV7-9 with TRBJ2-1, with D possibly being TRBD1 (6 bases). CDR3 length equals 15 residues. The germline V gene has CDR1 SEHNR and CDR2 FQNEAQ (reference sequence). V lost 1 base to trimming and J lost 6 bases, with 13 bases between them. The CDR3 spells CASSLVGGSGNEQFF. The CDR3 DNA reads as TGTGCCAGCAGCTTAGTTGGGGGCAGCGGCAATGAGCAGTTCTTC.

This clonotype has a count of ten or more. The chain combines TRBV10-3 with TRBJ1-5; no clear D. CDR1 and CDR2 from the germline V gene are ENHRY and SYGVKD. The CDR3 spans 13 residues. Trimming removed 2 bases at V and 10 bases at J, with 12 bases between. For the CDR3, the DNA is TGTGCCATCAGTGAGGGGCCTGAACGACCCCAGCATTTT. As protein: CAISEGPERPQHF.

The J gene is TRBJ2-5, the V gene TRBV4-3; D call uncertain. This CDR3 has 15 residues. Trimming removed 1 base from V and 2 bases from J, with 11 bases in between. Germline V gene data show CDR1 as LGHNA and CDR2 as YSLEER. CDR3: CASSQGVAIQETQYF. CDR3 DNA: TGCGCCAGCAGCCAAGGCGTGGCTATACAAGAGACCCAGTACTTC.

This clonotype was seen more than once but under ten times. As DNA, the CDR3 is TGTGCCAGCAGCCTTGTAATCAGGGACACCGGGGAGCTGTTTTTT. Its translation: CASSLVIRDTGELFF. The rearrangement uses TRBV5-8 and TRBJ2-2; weak D call: TRBD1 (5 bases). The V gene's germline CDR1 is SGHTS and CDR2 YDEGEE. This CDR3 has 15 amino acids. Deletions cut 4 bases from V and 3 bases from J, with 13 bases between.

J is TRBJ2-3 and V is TRBV7-9; the match to TRBD2 covers 11 bases. Trimming removed 5 bases from V and 0 bases from J; junction bases left unmatched: 7. The length of the CDR3 is 17 residues. The V gene's germline CDR1 is SEHNR and CDR2 FQNEAQ (reference sequence). This CDR3 is CASSPIAGGPSTDTQYF. The CDR3 DNA is TGTGCCAGCAGCCCTATAGCGGGAGGGCCGAGCACAGATACGCAGTATTTT.

This clonotype occurred a few times. The rearrangement uses TRBV5-1 and TRBJ2-7; weak D call: TRBD2 (6 bases). Germline V lookup: CDR1 SGHRS, CDR2 YFSETQ. The V and J ends lost 0 bases and 12 bases respectively, with 19 bases between them. The CDR3 spans 14 residues. DNA for the CDR3: TGCGCCAGCAGCTTGGACGGAGCCTCCGGGACTCCGTACTTC. Its protein is CASSLDGASGTPYF.